The clone carrying this TCR beta chain occurred once. These data come from a study of blood T cell repertoires in COVID-19. Study in general: Acute and convalescent COVID-19 specimens originated in the United States, Italy and Spain. The cDNA or gDNA used as material had been derived from T cells, B-cell-depleted T cells, or PBMCs.

Seattle patients were enrolled during active infection and followed longitudinally. Germline loops: CDR1 SGHAT, CDR2 FQNNGV. The CDR3 totals 16 residues. J was trimmed by 5 bases and V by 1 base; bases with no gene match: 7. Methods used by the authors: Cell counts per sample came from amplifying reference gene primers. The method was immunoSEQ multiplex PCR; TCRdb's version includes in-frame clones alone and lacks a portion of them. V, J and clone size are those of that table, while D and trimming were read from the DNA. The sample shows 300,000 to 400,000 clones, 75% to 90% of them seen only once. Material for sequencing was peripheral blood. The chain carries TRBV11-2 and TRBJ2-5; 10 positions match TRBD2. The sequence derives from a woman between 50 and 59 years old with COVID-19, enrolled during active disease. The CDR3 bases are TGTGCCAGCAGCTTAGGGTCTAGCGGGAGACACGAGACCCAGTACTTC. Translating it yields CASSLGSSGRHETQYF.